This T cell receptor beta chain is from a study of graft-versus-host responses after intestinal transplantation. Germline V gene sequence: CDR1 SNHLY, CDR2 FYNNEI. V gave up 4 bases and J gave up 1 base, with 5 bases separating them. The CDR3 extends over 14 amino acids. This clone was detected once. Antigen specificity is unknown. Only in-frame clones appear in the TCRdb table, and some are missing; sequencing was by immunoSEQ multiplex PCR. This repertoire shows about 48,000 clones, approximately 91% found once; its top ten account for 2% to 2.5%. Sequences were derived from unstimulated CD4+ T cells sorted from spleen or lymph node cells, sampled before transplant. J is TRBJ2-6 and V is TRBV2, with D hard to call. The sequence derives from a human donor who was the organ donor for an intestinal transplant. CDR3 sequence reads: CASSVRSGANVLTF. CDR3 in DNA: TGTGCCAGCAGTGTCCGTTCTGGGGCCAACGTCCTGACTTTC.